The clone carrying this TCR beta chain appeared once. These data are taken from a study of cytomegalovirus exposure and HLA in healthy donors. The CDR3 sequence is 14 residues long. Germline CDR1 MNHEY, CDR2 SMNVEV (reference sequence). With 1 base removed from V and 6 bases from J, the gap between germline ends came to 12 bases. The PCR used 60 Vbeta and 13 Jbeta primers. TCRdb keeps only in-frame clones here, not all; method: immunoSEQ multiplex PCR. The sample yields roughly 160,000 clones, 80% to 85% seen once. The rearrangement links TRBV27 to TRBJ2-5; weak D call: TRBD2 (6 bases). Specimen: PBMCs. The clonotype was recovered from a male donor in good health and CMV-seronegative. The CDR3 sequence: CASSLLGGMKTQYF. The CDR3 DNA follows: TGTGCCAGCAGTTTATTGGGGGGAATGAAGACCCAGTACTTC.